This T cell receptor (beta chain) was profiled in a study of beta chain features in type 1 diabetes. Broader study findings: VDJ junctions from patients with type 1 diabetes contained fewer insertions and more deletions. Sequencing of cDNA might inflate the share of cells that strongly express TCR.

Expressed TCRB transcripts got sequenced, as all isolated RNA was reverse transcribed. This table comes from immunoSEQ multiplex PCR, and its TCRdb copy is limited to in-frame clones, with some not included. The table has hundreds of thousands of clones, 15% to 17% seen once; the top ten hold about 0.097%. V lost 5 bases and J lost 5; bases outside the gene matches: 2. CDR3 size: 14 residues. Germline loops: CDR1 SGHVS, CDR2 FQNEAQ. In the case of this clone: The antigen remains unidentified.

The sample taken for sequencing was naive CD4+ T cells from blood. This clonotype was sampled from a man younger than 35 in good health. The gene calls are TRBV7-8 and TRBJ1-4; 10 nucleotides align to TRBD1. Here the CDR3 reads CASSVGQGNEKLFF. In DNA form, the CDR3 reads TGTGCCAGCAGCGTGGGACAGGGGAATGAAAAACTGTTTTTT.